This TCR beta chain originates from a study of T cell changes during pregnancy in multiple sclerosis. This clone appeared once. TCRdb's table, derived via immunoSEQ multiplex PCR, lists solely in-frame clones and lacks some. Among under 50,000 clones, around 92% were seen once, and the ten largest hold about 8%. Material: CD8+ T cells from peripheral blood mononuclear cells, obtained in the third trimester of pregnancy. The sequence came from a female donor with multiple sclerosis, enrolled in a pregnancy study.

This CDR3 reads CASSRSGGGGELFF. DNA of the CDR3: TGTGCCAGCAGTCGTAGCGGGGGTGGCGGGGAGCTGTTTTTT. The chain links TRBV9 to TRBJ2-2; TRBD2 matches 9 bases. The CDR3 covers 14 residues. Germline lookup yields CDR1 SGDLS and CDR2 YYNGEE. V lost 5 bases to trimming and J lost 7 bases; unmatched junction nucleotides: 6.